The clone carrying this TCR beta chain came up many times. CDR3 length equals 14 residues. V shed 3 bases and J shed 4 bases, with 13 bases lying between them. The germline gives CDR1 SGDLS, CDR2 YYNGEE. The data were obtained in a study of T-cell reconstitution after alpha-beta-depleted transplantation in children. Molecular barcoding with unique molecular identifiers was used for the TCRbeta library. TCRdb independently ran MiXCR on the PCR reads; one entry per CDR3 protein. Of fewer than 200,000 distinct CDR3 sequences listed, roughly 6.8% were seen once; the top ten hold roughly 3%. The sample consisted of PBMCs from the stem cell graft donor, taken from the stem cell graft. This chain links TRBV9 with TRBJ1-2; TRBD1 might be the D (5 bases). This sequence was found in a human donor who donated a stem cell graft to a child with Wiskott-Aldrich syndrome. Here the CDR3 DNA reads TGTGCCAGCAGCGCCACACAGGCAGGCTATGGCTACACCTTC. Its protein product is CASSATQAGYGYTF.